The source of this T cell receptor (beta chain) is a study of T cell responses to AZD1222 COVID-19 vaccine. The method was immunoSEQ multiplex PCR; TCRdb's version includes in-frame clones alone and lacks a portion of them. The sample lists some 150,000 clones, roughly nine tenths seen once, with 5.5% to 6% in the top ten. Trimming took 2 bases from V and 8 from J; bases not matched to a gene: 4. The CDR3 totals 15 residues. Germline CDR1 reads LGHDT; CDR2 reads YNNKEL (reference sequence). This sequence joins TRBV3-1 (or the pseudogene TRBV3-2) and TRBJ2-1; 12 nucleotides align to TRBD2. The specimen comprised peripheral blood, sampled on day 0 of MenACWY control vaccination. The source is an adult in good health. CDR3 sequence reads: CASSQLAGGLYEQFF. The CDR3 nucleotides read TGTGCCAGCAGCCAACTAGCGGGGGGGCTGTATGAGCAGTTCTTC.